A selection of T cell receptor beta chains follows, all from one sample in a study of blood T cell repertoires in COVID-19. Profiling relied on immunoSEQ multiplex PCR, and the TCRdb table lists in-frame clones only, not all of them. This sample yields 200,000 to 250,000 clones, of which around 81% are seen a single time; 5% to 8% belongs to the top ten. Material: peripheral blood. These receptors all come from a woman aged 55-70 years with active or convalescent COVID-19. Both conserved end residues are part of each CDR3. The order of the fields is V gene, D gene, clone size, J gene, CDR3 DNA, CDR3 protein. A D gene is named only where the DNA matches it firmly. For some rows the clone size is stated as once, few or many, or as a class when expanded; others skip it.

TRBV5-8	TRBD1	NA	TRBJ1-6	TGTGCCAGCAGCCGTTCCGGGACAGGGAATTCACCCCTCCACTTT	CASSRSGTGNSPLHF
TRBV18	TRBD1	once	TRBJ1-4	TGTGCCAGCTCAGCCGGGACAGGGGGCGGAAATGAAAAACTGTTTTTT	CASSAGTGGGNEKLFF
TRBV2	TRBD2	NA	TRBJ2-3	TGTGCCAGCAATGAGCGGGGGGGAACCACAGATACGCAGTATTTT	CASNERGGTTDTQYF
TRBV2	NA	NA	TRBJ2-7	TGTGCCAGCAGTGAAACCCCCGCCGGGACACTTACCTACGAGCAGTACTTC	CASSETPAGTLTYEQYF
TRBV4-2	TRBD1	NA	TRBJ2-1	TGTGCCAGCAGCCAAGGGACAGGGGGGATACACAATGAGCAGTTCTTC	CASSQGTGGIHNEQFF
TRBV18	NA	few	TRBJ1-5	TGTGCCAGCTCACCACCCGGGGGTGACAATCAGCCCCAGCATTTT	CASSPPGGDNQPQHF
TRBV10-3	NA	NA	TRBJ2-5	TGTGCCATCAGTGGTACTAGCACAGAGACCCAGTACTTC	CAISGTSTETQYF
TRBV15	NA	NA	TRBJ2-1	TGTGCCACCAGCAGAGAGGCGGGCTCATTCAATGAGCAGTTCTTC	CATSREAGSFNEQFF
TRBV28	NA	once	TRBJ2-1	TGTGCCAGCTACGGGGGGCTCCACTCCTACAATGAGCAGTTCTTC	CASYGGLHSYNEQFF
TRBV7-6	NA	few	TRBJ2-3	TGTGCCAGCAGCTTCGAACTCACAGATACGCAGTATTTT	CASSFELTDTQYF
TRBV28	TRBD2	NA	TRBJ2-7	TGTGCCAGCAGCCCTACGAGACTAGCCCGTGAGCAGTACTTC	CASSPTRLAREQYF
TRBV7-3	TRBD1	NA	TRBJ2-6	TGTGCCAGCAGCCCTACAGGGGGCACCGGGGCCAACGTCCTGACTTTC	CASSPTGGTGANVLTF
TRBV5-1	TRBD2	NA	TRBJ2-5	TGCGCCAGCAGCTTCGCTAGCGGGGGGGGAGAGACCCAGTACTTC	CASSFASGGGETQYF
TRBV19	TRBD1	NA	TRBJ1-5	TGTGCCAGTAGTTTACGACAGGGGCGGTGGGATCAGCCCCAGCATTTT	CASSLRQGRWDQPQHF
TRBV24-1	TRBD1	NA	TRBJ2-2	TGTGCCACCAGTGGAAGGGACAGGAGACAGAACACCGGGGAGCTGTTTTTT	CATSGRDRRQNTGELFF
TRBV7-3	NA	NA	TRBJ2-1	TGTGCCAGCAGCTTAAAGCCCGGAGAGGGCCTCTCCTACAATGAGCAGTTCTTC	CASSLKPGEGLSYNEQFF
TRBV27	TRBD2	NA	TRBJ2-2	TGTGCCAGCAGTTTCTTAGCGGGAGGGGCCACCGGGGAGCTGTTTTTT	CASSFLAGGATGELFF
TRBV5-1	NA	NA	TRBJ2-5	TGCGCCAGCAGCTTGGAACAGGGTCGAGAGACCCAGTACTTC	CASSLEQGRETQYF
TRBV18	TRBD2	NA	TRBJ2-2	TGTGCCAGCTCACCGGGACTAGCGGGAGGGCCCAACACCGGGGAGCTGTTTTTT	CASSPGLAGGPNTGELFF
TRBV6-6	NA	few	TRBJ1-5	TGTGCCAGCAGTCCCTTGACAGGCAGGGGGCCCCAGCATTTT	CASSPLTGRGPQHF
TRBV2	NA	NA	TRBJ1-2	TGTGCCAGCAGTGAAACGGGTGGCTACACCTTC	CASSETGGYTF
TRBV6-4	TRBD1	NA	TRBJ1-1	TGTGCCAGCAGTGACTCCCCGGACAGGGGTTATGCTTTCTTT	CASSDSPDRGYAFF
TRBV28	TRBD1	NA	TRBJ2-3	TGTGCCAGCAGCTATACGGACAGGTTAGATACGCAGTATTTT	CASSYTDRLDTQYF
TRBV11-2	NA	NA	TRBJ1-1	TGTGCCAGCAGCCTACTTCTTATGAACACTGAAGCTTTCTTT	CASSLLLMNTEAFF
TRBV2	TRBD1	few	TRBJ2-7	TGTGCCAGCAGCCAAATCGGGACAGGGGTGGGCGAGCAGTACTTC	CASSQIGTGVGEQYF
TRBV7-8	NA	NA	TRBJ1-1	TGTGCCAGCAGCTTTTCAACGGGAGGTTGGTTAGAAGCTTTCTTT	CASSFSTGGWLEAFF
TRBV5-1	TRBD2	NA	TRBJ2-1	TGCGCCAGCAGCGACTTAGCGGGGGGAGGCTATGAGCAGTTCTTC	CASSDLAGGGYEQFF
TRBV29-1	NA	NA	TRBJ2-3	TGCAGCACCTCCATGCGAACAGATACGCAGTATTTT	CSTSMRTDTQYF
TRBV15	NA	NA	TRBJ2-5	TGTGCCACCAGCAGAGATCGGGGGGCCGACGAGACCCAGTACTTC	CATSRDRGADETQYF
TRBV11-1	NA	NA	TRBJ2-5	TGTGCCAGCAATCGACGGGAGGGGGCGGAGACCCAGTACTTC	CASNRREGAETQYF
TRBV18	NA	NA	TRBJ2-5	TGTGCCAGCTCACCACCCCCCCTGGAGACCCAGTACTTC	CASSPPPLETQYF
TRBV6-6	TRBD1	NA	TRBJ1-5	TGTGCCAGCAGTTACTCCAGACAGGGTACCAATCAGCCCCAGCATTTT	CASSYSRQGTNQPQHF
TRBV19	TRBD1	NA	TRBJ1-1	TGTGCCAGTAGTGTGGGACAGGGCACGGCCACGAACACTGAAGCTTTCTTT	CASSVGQGTATNTEAFF
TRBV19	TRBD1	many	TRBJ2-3	TGTGCCAGTAGTATGTCGACAGGGGGCACAGATACGCAGTATTTT	CASSMSTGGTDTQYF
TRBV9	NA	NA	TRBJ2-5	TGTGCCAGCAGCGTAGCTAGCCAGGGGCTAGGAGAGACCCAGTACTTC	CASSVASQGLGETQYF
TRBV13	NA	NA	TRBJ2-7	TGTGCCAGCAGCCTAGGGGAGGACTACGAGCAGTACTTC	CASSLGEDYEQYF
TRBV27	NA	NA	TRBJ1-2	TGTGCCAGCAGTTTAGAGCCCCGTAAGGGCTACACCTTC	CASSLEPRKGYTF
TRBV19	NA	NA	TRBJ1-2	TGTGCCAGTAGTGCCGGGGTGCCAAGCAACTATGGCTACACCTTC	CASSAGVPSNYGYTF
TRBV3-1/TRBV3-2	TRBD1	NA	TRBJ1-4	TGTGCCAGCAGCCAAGTCTATACAGGACAGGGTGATGAAAAACTGTTTTTT	CASSQVYTGQGDEKLFF
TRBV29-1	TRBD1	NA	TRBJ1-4	TGCAGCGTTTCCCGACAGGGAGGTGAAAAACTGTTTTTT	CSVSRQGGEKLFF
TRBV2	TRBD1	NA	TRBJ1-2	TGTGCCAGCAGTCCTACCTGGCAGGGGGACTATGGCTACACCTTC	CASSPTWQGDYGYTF
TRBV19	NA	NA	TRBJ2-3	TGTGCCAGTAGTATAGCCCCTGGCGGTAGCACAGATACGCAGTATTTT	CASSIAPGGSTDTQYF
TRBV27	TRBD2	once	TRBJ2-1	TGTGCCAGCAGACTAGCGGGGAACGATGAGCAGTTCTTC	CASRLAGNDEQFF
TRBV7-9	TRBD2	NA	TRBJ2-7	TGTGCCAGCAGCTTAGTACTAGCGAGACACTACGAGCAGTACTTC	CASSLVLARHYEQYF
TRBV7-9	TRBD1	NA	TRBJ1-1	TGTGCCAGCAGCGCCCAGGGGGACAGGACTGAAGCTTTCTTT	CASSAQGDRTEAFF
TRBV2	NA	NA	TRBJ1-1	TGTGCCAGCTGGCGGAATCTGAACACTGAAGCTTTCTTT	CASWRNLNTEAFF
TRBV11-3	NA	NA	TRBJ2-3	TGTGCCAGCAGCGCAGGCCGTCCCCCGCCAGATACGCAGTATTTT	CASSAGRPPPDTQYF
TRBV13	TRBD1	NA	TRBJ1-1	TGTGCCAGCAGCCTGCCCAGGGGGCAGGGTGAAGCTTTCTTT	CASSLPRGQGEAFF
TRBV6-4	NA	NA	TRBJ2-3	TGTGCCAGCAGCACTTCCCAGGGAAGGGGGAGCACAGATACGCAGTATTTT	CASSTSQGRGSTDTQYF
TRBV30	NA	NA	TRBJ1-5	TGTGCCTGGAGTGTGGGAGGGAGCAATCAGCCCCAGCATTTT	CAWSVGGSNQPQHF
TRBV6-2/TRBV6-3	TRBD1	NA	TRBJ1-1	TGTGCCAGCAGTTATCACACAGGGGCGGGCACTGAAGCTTTCTTT	CASSYHTGAGTEAFF
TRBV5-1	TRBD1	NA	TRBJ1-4	TGCGCCAGCAAGACAGGGGGCACACGGGAAAAACTGTTTTTT	CASKTGGTREKLFF
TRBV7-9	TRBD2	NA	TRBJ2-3	TGTGCCAGCAGCGGGGCCGGGACTAGCCTAGATACGCAGTATTTT	CASSGAGTSLDTQYF
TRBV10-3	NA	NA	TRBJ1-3	TGTGCCATCAGTGAGACGAGCTCTGGAAACACCATATATTTT	CAISETSSGNTIYF
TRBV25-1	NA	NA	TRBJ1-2	TGTGCCAGCAGTGAGAGGTCTTGGACAGACTATGGCTACACCTTC	CASSERSWTDYGYTF